This T cell receptor (beta chain) came from a study of blood T cell repertoires in COVID-19. Authors' data handling: Reference gene primer amplification in the assay estimated nucleated cell counts. Assay: immunoSEQ multiplex PCR; the TCRdb copy retains only in-frame clones and omits some. D and trimming were read from the DNA, whereas the V and J calls and clone size are those reported in that table. Counted here are around 270,000 clones, about 85% occurring once; the ten biggest clones make up 0.85% to 1%. V shed 6 bases and J shed 2 bases, with 14 bases lying between them. Germline CDR1 and CDR2: SQVTM and ANQGSEA. The CDR3 sequence is 13 residues long.

The chain is built from TRBV29-1 and TRBJ2-7; weak D call: TRBD1 (6 bases). The sample was peripheral blood. The clonotype comes from a human donor with COVID-19, enrolled during active disease. The donor label of this sample is uncertain. In DNA, the CDR3 is TGCAGCGTGAATCAGGGGCAGCCCTACGAGCAGTACTTC. Translating it yields CSVNQGQPYEQYF.